The sequence of this TCR beta chain was determined in a study of blood T cell repertoires in COVID-19. Overall study: From T cells, B-cell-depleted T cells, or PBMCs came the material, which was cDNA or gDNA.

Germline V gives CDR1 LNHDA, CDR2 SQIVND (reference sequence). The CDR3 totals 16 residues. Between the trimmed V and J ends, which lost 5 bases and 6 bases, there was a span of 19 bases. Produced via immunoSEQ multiplex PCR; TCRdb's table is partial and in-frame only. Altogether about 70,000 clones are present, 80% to 85% being singletons, with the ten largest covering over 7.5%. Sequencing used peripheral blood. This sequence was found in a woman of 80 years or more with acute or convalescent COVID-19. The V gene is TRBV19, the J gene TRBJ2-2; weak D call: TRBD2 (6 bases). The CDR3 reads CASSLRQPGEPGELFF. For the CDR3, the DNA is TGTGCCAGTAGTCTTCGACAGCCGGGAGAACCCGGGGAGCTGTTTTTT.